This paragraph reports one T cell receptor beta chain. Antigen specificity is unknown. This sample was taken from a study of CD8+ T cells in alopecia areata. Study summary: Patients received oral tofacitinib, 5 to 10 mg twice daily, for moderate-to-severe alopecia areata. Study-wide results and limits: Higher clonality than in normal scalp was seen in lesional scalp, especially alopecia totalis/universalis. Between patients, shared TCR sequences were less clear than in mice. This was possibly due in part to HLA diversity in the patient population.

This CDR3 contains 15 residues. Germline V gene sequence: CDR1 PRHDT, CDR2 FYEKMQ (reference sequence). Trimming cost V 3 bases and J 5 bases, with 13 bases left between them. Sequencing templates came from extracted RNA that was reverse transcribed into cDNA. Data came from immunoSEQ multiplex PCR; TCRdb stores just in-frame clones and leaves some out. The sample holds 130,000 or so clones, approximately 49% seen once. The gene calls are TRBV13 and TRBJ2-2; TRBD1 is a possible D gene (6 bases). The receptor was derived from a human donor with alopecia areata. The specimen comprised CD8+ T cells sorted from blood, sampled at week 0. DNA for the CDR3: TGTGCCAGCAGCTTGGGGACAAGCTGGACCGGGGAGCTGTTTTTT. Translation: CASSLGTSWTGELFF.